This TCR beta chain was profiled in a study of CD8+ T cells in alopecia areata. Study-level information: Treatment of the treated patients consisted of oral tofacitinib, 5 to 10 mg twice daily. Tofacitinib dosing lasted 6 to 18 months, which was then followed by 6 months off drug.

The authors extracted RNA and reverse transcribed it into cDNA as the sequencing template. Here immunoSEQ multiplex PCR was the method, and the copy in TCRdb shows in-frame clones only, minus some. The top ten hold more than 0.95% of the sample, which has roughly 250,000 clones, 67% seen once. Comments on this clone: The antigen is unknown.

Findings and limits, study-wide: An increase in clonality over normal scalp was evident in lesional scalp, especially alopecia totalis/universalis.

CDR3 length equals 12 residues. PBMCs provided sorted CD4+ and CD8+ T cells. This chain links TRBV21-1 with TRBJ2-7; the listed D gene, TRBD1, was not tested against the DNA. TRBV21-1 is annotated as a pseudogene. The clonotype comes from a human donor with alopecia areata. Sequences were derived from CD4+ T cells sorted from blood, sampled at week 0. CDR3 residues: CAAPGQSYEQYF. In DNA form, the CDR3 reads TGTGCCGCGCCGGGACAAAGCTACGAGCAGTACTTC.